These 22 T cell receptor beta chains originate from one sample sequenced in a study of blood T cell repertoires in COVID-19. Generated by immunoSEQ multiplex PCR, the TCRdb table keeps only in-frame clones and is missing some. The sample holds about 97,000 clones, 70% to 90% seen once. The sequencing sample was made of peripheral blood. These TCRs come from a man aged 45-60 years with COVID-19, enrolled during active disease.

This clone was counted a few times. The chain is built from TRBV7-3 and TRBJ1-6; no reliable D call. The V and J ends lost 3 bases and 11 bases respectively, with 20 bases between them. Germline V gene data show CDR1 as SGHTA and CDR2 as FQGTGA. There are 16 residues in the CDR3. DNA for the CDR3: TGTGCCAGCAGCTTTGGCCCCTACGGCGCGGGAGCACCCCTCCACTTT. This codes for CASSFGPYGAGAPLHF. Complete variable domain (other parts from reference TRBV7-3 and TRBJ1-6): GAGVSQTPSNKVTEKGKYVELRCDPISGHTALYWYRQSLGQGPEFLIYFQGTGAADDSGLPNDRFFAVRPEGSVSTLKIQRTERGDSAVYLCASSFGPYGAGAPLHFGNGTRLTVT.

The chain carries TRBV10-3 and TRBJ1-2, with D possibly matching TRBD1 (6 bases). The length of the CDR3 is 15 residues. V lost 0 bases to trimming and J lost 8 bases, with 16 bases between them. CDR1 ENHRY and CDR2 SYGVKD come from the germline V gene. In DNA form, the CDR3 reads TGTGCCATCAGTGAGTCGGACAGCCCCCCTTGGGGCTACACCTTC. Its protein product is CAISESDSPPWGYTF.

The CDR3: CASSYEGQPQHF. The CDR3 DNA reads as TGTGCCAGCAGTTACGAGGGTCAGCCCCAGCATTTT. J is TRBJ1-5 and V is TRBV6-6, with D unclear. Per germline, CDR1 MNHNY and CDR2 SVGAGI (reference sequence). The length of the CDR3 is 12 residues. Trimming took 2 bases from V and 6 from J, leaving 5 bases between them.

J is TRBJ2-1 and V is TRBV11-2; 9 bases map to TRBD1. This CDR3 comprises 15 residues. Per germline, CDR1 SGHAT and CDR2 FQNNGV. Losses at the gene ends were 2 bases for V and 3 bases for J; bases not matched to a gene: 2. Here the CDR3 reads CASSLSGQGYNEQFF. Here the CDR3 DNA reads TGTGCCAGCAGCTTATCGGGACAGGGCTACAATGAGCAGTTCTTC.

V is TRBV5-4 and J is TRBJ2-1; 7 bases fit TRBD1. V lost 3 bases, J lost 5 bases, and 14 bases stayed unmatched. The CDR3 length is 17 residues. Germline V lookup: CDR1 SGHNT, CDR2 YYREEE (reference sequence). The CDR3 DNA reads TGTGCCAGCAGCTCTTACGACAGGGACCCCACCAACAATGAGCAGTTCTTC. Its protein is CASSSYDRDPTNNEQFF.

This chain uses TRBV19 with TRBJ2-2; the match to TRBD1 covers 7 bases. CDR3 length: 15 residues. The V and J ends lost 4 bases and 1 base, in that order; junction bases with no gene match: 3. The germline CDR1 and CDR2 sequences are LNHDA and SQIVND (reference sequence). The CDR3 sequence: CASSTRTGNTGELFF. CDR3 sequence (DNA): TGTGCCAGTAGTACAAGGACAGGGAACACCGGGGAGCTGTTTTTT.

This chain links TRBV12-3 or TRBV12-4 with TRBJ1-2; D remains unclear. The CDR3 totals 11 residues. V was clipped by 5 bases and J by 4 bases, with 5 bases between them. Here the CDR3 reads CASSQAYGYTF. DNA of the CDR3: TGTGCCAGCAGTCAGGCCTATGGCTACACCTTC.

This clone was found once. The chain joins TRBV9 to TRBJ1-4, with D perhaps TRBD1 (5 bases). Germline assignment: CDR1 SGDLS and CDR2 YYNGEE. The CDR3 has 15 amino acids. V lost 0 bases to trimming and J lost 3 bases, with 9 bases between them. The CDR3 region is CASSVVAGPNEKLFF. In DNA, the CDR3 is TGTGCCAGCAGCGTAGTGGCAGGGCCTAATGAAAAACTGTTTTTT.

The chain has TRBV4-1 and TRBJ1-4; D perhaps matches TRBD1 (6 bases). Germline V gene sequence: CDR1 MGHRA, CDR2 YSYEKL. V was shortened by 6 bases and J by 8 bases, with 13 bases between the two germline ends. The CDR3 consists of 13 residues. The CDR3 nucleotides read TGCGCCAGCAGGGGGGGGCTTGAGGAAAAACTGTTTTTT. It translates to CASRGGLEEKLFF.

The J gene is TRBJ1-1, the V gene TRBV5-8, with D possibly TRBD1 on 6 matching bases. Trimming shortened V by 6 bases and J by 2 bases, and 14 bases separated the two germline ends. Looked up from germline, CDR1 is SGHTS and CDR2 is YDEGEE. This CDR3 spans 14 amino acids. CDR3 DNA sequence: TGTGCCAGCAACCTGGGACACCTCAACACTGAAGCTTTCTTT. It specifies CASNLGHLNTEAFF.

A word on this clone: Other nucleotide sequences in the sample specify the same CDR3. The rearrangement joins TRBV5-1 to TRBJ2-3, with 7 bases that match TRBD2. Germline CDR1 is SGHRS and CDR2 is YFSETQ. The trim removed 2 bases at V and 3 bases at J, leaving 0 bases unmatched. The CDR3 loop spans 13 amino acids. DNA for the CDR3: TGCGCCAGCAGCTTAGCGGGAACAGATACGCAGTATTTT. Translated: CASSLAGTDTQYF.

The CDR3 DNA follows: TGCGCCAGCAGCTCGGACTATACGAACACCGGGGAGCTGTTTTTT. It codes for CASSSDYTNTGELFF. This chain uses TRBV5-1 with TRBJ2-2; possible D gene TRBD2, 6 bases. CDR3 size: 15 residues. V dropped 3 bases and J dropped 0 bases, with 9 bases sitting between them. The germline V gene has CDR1 SGHRS and CDR2 YFSETQ.

The chain recombines TRBV16 with TRBJ1-2, with D possibly being TRBD1 (5 bases). CDR1 KGHSY and CDR2 FQNENV come from the germline V gene. CDR3 size: 16 residues. Trimming shortened V by 4 bases and J by 4 bases, and 19 bases separated the two germline ends. The CDR3 region has the DNA TGTGCCAGCAGCCGCCCTGCGGGGTCGGGGGTCTATGGCTACACCTTC. It codes for CASSRPAGSGVYGYTF.

Worth noting for this clone: Other nucleotide sequences in the sample specify the same CDR3. The V gene is TRBV5-1, the J gene TRBJ2-7; TRBD1 might be the D (5 bases). This CDR3 region has 12 residues. Between the trimmed V and J ends, which lost 2 bases and 3 bases, there was a span of 6 bases. Germline lookup yields CDR1 SGHRS and CDR2 YFSETQ. CDR3 region: CASSFQGYEQYF. Written as DNA, the CDR3 is TGCGCCAGCAGCTTCCAGGGCTACGAGCAGTACTTC.

This rearrangement joins TRBV11-2 to TRBJ2-2, with D maybe TRBD1 (6 bases). Trimming took off 5 bases at V and 1 base at J, with 11 bases between the two ends. The CDR3 has 15 residues. Germline V gene sequence: CDR1 SGHAT, CDR2 FQNNGV. CDR3 DNA sequence: TGTGCCAGCAGCCCACAGGGATTGAACACCGGGGAGCTGTTTTTT. Protein product: CASSPQGLNTGELFF.

The chain employs TRBV4-2 and TRBJ2-1, with unresolved D. The V end lost 0 bases, the J end lost 5 bases, and 14 bases lay between the germline ends. The germline V gene encodes CDR1 LGHNA and CDR2 YNFKEQ. The CDR3 loop spans 16 amino acids. The CDR3 protein is CASSQEWASVNNEQFF. As DNA, the CDR3 is TGTGCCAGCAGCCAAGAGTGGGCGTCCGTAAACAATGAGCAGTTCTTC.

The rearrangement joins TRBV7-9 to TRBJ1-2; weak D call: TRBD1 (5 bases). V lost 0 bases, J lost 5 bases, and 7 bases lay in between. Germline lookup yields CDR1 SEHNR and CDR2 FQNEAQ (reference sequence). This CDR3 is 13 amino acids long. DNA of the CDR3: TGTGCCAGCAGCTTAGCAGGGGATTATGGCTACACCTTC. Its translation: CASSLAGDYGYTF.

The V and J genes are TRBV5-1 and TRBJ2-7; TRBD1 matches at 8 bases. The germline V gene encodes CDR1 SGHRS and CDR2 YFSETQ. The CDR3 loop spans 14 amino acids. V lost 4 bases and J lost 4; bases outside the gene matches: 7. DNA of the CDR3: TGCGCCAGCAGCGCAGGACAGGGTGCTTACGAGCAGTACTTC. This gives the protein CASSAGQGAYEQYF.

This chain links TRBV14 with TRBJ2-3, with 9 bases matching TRBD1. V trimming: 5 bases; J trimming: 2 bases; junction bases outside the gene matches: 2. The CDR3 covers 14 residues. Germline CDR1 and CDR2: SGHDN and FVKESK. The CDR3 reads CASSWTGDTDTQYF. As DNA, the CDR3 is TGTGCCAGCAGCTGGACAGGGGACACAGATACGCAGTATTTT.

This clone was seen once. The J gene is TRBJ2-7, the V gene TRBV5-4; 10 nucleotides match TRBD1. This CDR3 comprises 16 residues. Germline V lookup: CDR1 SGHNT, CDR2 YYREEE (reference sequence). J lost 4 bases, V lost 3 bases, and 10 bases had no gene match. This CDR3 is CASSSGQGGVLYEQYF. The CDR3, as DNA: TGTGCCAGCAGCTCTGGACAGGGGGGGGTTTTGTACGAGCAGTACTTC.

The CDR3 DNA reads as TGTGCCAGCAGCTTGGAACGGGGTAATTCACCCCTCCACTTT. Translating it yields CASSLERGNSPLHF. This sequence joins TRBV5-6 and TRBJ1-6; D unclear. Trimming removed 0 bases at V and 6 bases at J, with 7 bases between. The CDR3 totals 14 residues. Germline V CDR1 and CDR2: SGHDT, YYEEEE.

This chain connects TRBV3-1 (or the pseudogene TRBV3-2) to TRBJ1-5; maybe TRBD1 (5 bases). This CDR3 has 15 amino acids. Germline V gene lookup returns CDR1 LGHDT and CDR2 YNNKEL (reference sequence). V shed 4 bases and J shed 7 bases, with 17 bases lying between them. The CDR3 loop reads CASSPGWQGGQPQHF. The CDR3 nucleotides are TGTGCCAGCAGCCCTGGCTGGCAGGGCGGACAGCCCCAGCATTTT.